The next 19 T cell receptor beta chains were all read from a single sample in a study of T cell changes during pregnancy in multiple sclerosis (dated by TCRdb to about 2019). The library was obtained by the immunoSEQ multiplex PCR assay. The source is immuneACCESS, and TCRdb retained only in-frame sequences with V and J called. Part of the clones is not carried over; for the studies checked, unresolved V genes explain less than half of this, and the remainder is unexplained. The sample table contains around 99,000 clones; only one count was recorded for roughly 90% of them. The top ten constitute 0.78% of the sample. The sequenced sample was peripheral blood, obtained in the third trimester of pregnancy. The receptor source for this set is a female donor in good health, enrolled as a control in a pregnancy study.

This chain joins TRBV7-8 and TRBJ2-7, with 9 nucleotides matching TRBD2. CDR1 SGHVS and CDR2 FQNEAQ come from the germline V gene. The V gene end was trimmed by 8 bases and the J gene end by 6 bases; junction bases not matched to a gene: 23. This CDR3 is 18 amino acids long. The CDR3 DNA reads as TGTGCCAGCTATCTAGAGGTAGCGGGGGACTATGGCGTAGTCGAGCAGTACTTC. It is translated as CASYLEVAGDYGVVEQYF.

The V call is TRBV5-1, the J call TRBJ2-7; maybe TRBD2 (7 bases). The CDR3 is made up of 14 amino acids. Germline V gene lookup returns CDR1 SGHRS and CDR2 YFSETQ. V was shortened by 2 bases and J by 4 bases, with 13 bases between the two germline ends. CDR3 region: CASSLAGQGYEQYF. CDR3 nucleotides: TGCGCCAGCAGCTTAGCGGGACAAGGGTACGAGCAGTACTTC.

V usage is TRBV5-8 and J usage is TRBJ2-5; possibly TRBD1 for D (5 bases). With 1 base removed from V and 5 bases from J, the gap between germline ends came to 18 bases. CDR1 SGHTS and CDR2 YDEGEE come from the germline V gene. The CDR3 is 16 amino acids. For the CDR3, the DNA is TGTGCCAGCAGCTTGTTGGGGCAGGGTATCGGCGAGACCCAGTACTTC. Residues: CASSLLGQGIGETQYF.

The chain has TRBV18 and TRBJ2-5; TRBD1 aligns across 8 bases. In germline, CDR1 is KGHSH, CDR2 LQKENI. The CDR3 is 15 amino acids. V shed 3 bases, J shed 2 bases, and the junction held 5 bases outside the gene matches. The CDR3 loop is CASSPKTGGQETQYF. CDR3 bases: TGTGCCAGCTCACCCAAAACAGGGGGTCAAGAGACCCAGTACTTC.

The CDR3 reads CASSLEPGGTQYF. CDR3 sequence (DNA): TGTGCCAGCAGCTTAGAGCCAGGGGGGACCCAGTACTTC. The chain recombines TRBV7-3 with TRBJ2-5, with 7 bases identical to TRBD1. Per the germline V gene, CDR1 is SGHTA and CDR2 is FQGTGA. The length of the CDR3 is 13 residues. J lost 7 bases, V lost 2 bases, and 4 bases had no gene match.

CDR3 in DNA: TGTGCCAGCAGCGTAGAGGGGCCCGCAGATACGCAGTATTTT. This encodes CASSVEGPADTQYF. V and J are TRBV9 and TRBJ2-3, with D maybe TRBD1 (5 bases). V lost 0 bases and J lost 4, with 9 bases in between. The CDR3 loop spans 14 amino acids. Germline-derived CDR1 and CDR2 are SGDLS and YYNGEE.

The rearrangement uses TRBV4-2 and TRBJ1-2, with D possibly matching TRBD1 (6 bases). V gave up 0 bases and J gave up 6 bases, with 11 bases separating them. There are 14 residues in the CDR3. Per the germline V gene, CDR1 is LGHNA and CDR2 is YNFKEQ. Here the CDR3 DNA reads TGTGCCAGCAGCCAAGACGGGGGGGCCGATGGCTACACCTTC. Its protein product is CASSQDGGADGYTF.

This sequence joins TRBV13 and TRBJ1-3; D not certain. Trimming took off 0 bases at V and 1 base at J, with 10 bases between the two ends. Germline V CDR1 and CDR2: PRHDT, FYEKMQ (reference sequence). This CDR3 is built from 16 residues. In nucleotides, the CDR3 is TGTGCCAGCAGCTTAGGAGGACGCGGGTCTGGAAACACCATATATTTT. Translating gives CASSLGGRGSGNTIYF.

The chain employs TRBV6-1 and TRBJ1-2; D is possibly TRBD1 (5 bases). CDR3 length equals 15 residues. Germline CDR1 MNHNS, CDR2 SASEGT. V was cut by 1 base and J by 8 bases, with 17 bases left in between. The CDR3 bases are TGTGCCAGCAGTGAAGGGGCAGGGTATTTGAGAGGCTACACCTTC. Translated: CASSEGAGYLRGYTF.

The rearrangement links TRBV7-3 to TRBJ2-3; TRBD2 agrees at 8 bases. With 5 bases clipped from V and 2 bases from J, the junction kept 6 bases outside the gene matches. CDR1 is SGHTA, CDR2 FQGTGA, per germline. This CDR3 is built from 15 residues. The CDR3 loop is CASSLGRVPTDTQYF. DNA of the CDR3: TGTGCCAGCAGCCTCGGGAGGGTACCCACAGATACGCAGTATTTT.

The genes are TRBV10-3 and TRBJ2-7; 15 bases match TRBD2. The V and J ends lost 4 bases and 3 bases, in that order; junction bases with no gene match: 4. Germline CDR1 ENHRY, CDR2 SYGVKD. The CDR3 totals 16 residues. CDR3 bases: TGTGCCATCAGTGGGGGACTAGCGGGGGGAAACTACGAGCAGTACTTC. This encodes CAISGGLAGGNYEQYF.

The chain is built from TRBV30 and TRBJ2-3; maybe TRBD2 (5 bases). V was pared by 0 bases and J by 0 bases, with 10 bases between. The CDR3 sequence is 15 residues long. Germline V gives CDR1 GTSNPN, CDR2 SVGIG (reference sequence). CDR3 nucleotide sequence: TGTGCCTGGAGTGTGATAGGACTTAGCACAGATACGCAGTATTTT. Amino acids: CAWSVIGLSTDTQYF.

By share, this clone counts as medium-sized. The gene calls are TRBV23-1 and TRBJ2-7, with D possibly being TRBD1 (6 bases). TRBV23-1 is labeled an ORF, and its function is uncertain. V shed 2 bases and J shed 4 bases, with 15 bases lying between them. The CDR3 covers 15 residues. CDR3: CASSQIDRWWYEQYF. In DNA form, the CDR3 reads TGCGCCAGCAGTCAAATCGACAGGTGGTGGTACGAGCAGTACTTC.

The genes are TRBV23-1 and TRBJ1-5, with unresolved D. TRBV23-1 is annotated as an ORF whose role is uncertain. The CDR3 spans 16 residues. With 2 bases removed from V and 7 bases from J, the gap between germline ends came to 18 bases. Here the CDR3 reads CASSQTGPEGSQPQHF. As DNA, the CDR3 is TGCGCCAGCAGTCAAACCGGTCCTGAGGGTTCCCAGCCCCAGCATTTT.

The chain has TRBV29-1 and TRBJ2-1, with TRBD1 identical over 9 bases. Germline values: CDR1 SQVTM, CDR2 ANQGSEA. The V segment lost 6 bases and the J segment 2 bases; nucleotides outside the gene matches: 5. This CDR3 spans 14 amino acids. CDR3 loop: CSVDGDRAYNEQFF. CDR3 DNA sequence: TGCAGCGTAGACGGGGACAGGGCCTACAATGAGCAGTTCTTC.

This clone was seen just once. This chain joins TRBV7-6 and TRBJ2-7, with a weak D call TRBD1 (6 bases). The V end was cut by 2 bases, the J end by 2 bases, with 10 bases between. Germline CDR1 SGHVS, CDR2 FNYEAQ. There are 14 residues in the CDR3. The CDR3 loop reads CASSLSGQTYEQYF. In nucleotides, the CDR3 is TGTGCCAGCAGCTTATCAGGACAGACCTACGAGCAGTACTTC.

CDR3 in DNA: TGTGCCAGCAGCTTAGACAGCTCTGGAAACACCATATATTTT. Translation gives CASSLDSSGNTIYF. The chain links TRBV7-3 to TRBJ1-3, with D perhaps TRBD1 (5 bases). This CDR3 spans 14 amino acids. V was pared by 2 bases and J by 0 bases, with 5 bases between. Germline V lookup: CDR1 SGHTA, CDR2 FQGTGA.

The genes are TRBV9 and TRBJ2-3; D might be TRBD2 (6 bases). CDR3 length: 15 residues. The V and J ends lost 0 bases and 1 base respectively, with 9 bases between them. CDR1 is SGDLS, CDR2 YYNGEE, per germline. The CDR3 loop reads CASSVAPGGTDTQYF. DNA for the CDR3: TGTGCCAGCAGCGTAGCCCCGGGGGGCACAGATACGCAGTATTTT.

This chain links TRBV11-2 with TRBJ2-1; TRBD2 agrees at 13 bases. The CDR3 loop spans 16 amino acids. V lost 3 bases, J lost 5 bases, and 4 bases stayed unmatched. Germline CDR1 is SGHAT and CDR2 is FQNNGV. This CDR3 reads CASSFPGLAGNNEQFF. The CDR3 nucleotides are TGTGCCAGCAGCTTCCCGGGACTAGCGGGGAACAATGAGCAGTTCTTC.